This TCR beta chain was sequenced in a study of siplizumab effects on memory and regulatory T cells. Libraries were prepared by immunoSEQ multiplex PCR; TCRdb keeps only in-frame clonotypes and omits some of them. The sample includes around 20,000 clones, roughly 51% of them seen just once. The V gene end was trimmed by 8 bases and the J gene end by 3 bases; junction bases not matched to a gene: 9. Germline CDR1 is SQVTM and CDR2 is ANQGSEA. The CDR3 covers 14 residues. Study outcomes and limitations: Memory cells that were CD4+ and unstimulated gave rise to alloreactive sequences, which siplizumab significantly reduced.

Cells from the mixed lymphocyte reaction underwent coculture for five to six days at 37 degrees C. Researchers tagged responder PBMCs with CFSE and stimulator PBMCs with Violet Dye before mixing them 1:1. This clone was detected only a few times. What it binds is unknown. The TCR was taken from a human donor in good health; the cells came from an allogeneic mixed lymphocyte reaction. The chain couples TRBV29-1 to TRBJ2-3, with 9 bases fitting TRBD1. Sequencing input: CFSE-low (dividing) CD4+ T cells sorted from an allogeneic mixed lymphocyte reaction. The CDR3 coding sequence is TGCAGCTTAGGGACAGGGAGTACGACAGATACGCAGTATTTT. Translating it yields CSLGTGSTTDTQYF.